Listed below are T cell receptor beta chains from one sample, sequenced in a study of cytomegalovirus exposure and HLA in healthy donors. Assay used: immunoSEQ multiplex PCR; TCRdb lists only in-frame clones, some missing. The table shows about 230,000 clones, with around 84% occurring only once. The sequenced material came from PBMCs. All receptors come from a girl aged 2-9 years in good health and CMV-seronegative. Both conserved end residues are part of each CDR3. Fields, in order: clone size, D gene, V gene, J gene, CDR3 protein, CDR3 DNA. The D gene is left open where the match is weak. Part of the rows lack a size; the others show once, few, many or a class for expanded clones.

NA	TRBD2	TRBV7-9	TRBJ2-5	CASSLGEGTRETQYF	TGTGCCAGCAGCCTCGGGGAGGGGACCCGGGAGACCCAGTACTTC
NA	TRBD2	TRBV11-2	TRBJ2-1	CASSFISGAFYNEQFF	TGTGCCAGCAGTTTTATTAGCGGGGCATTTTACAATGAGCAGTTCTTC
NA	NA	TRBV5-8	TRBJ1-1	CASSFSRRVSTEAFF	TGTGCCAGCAGCTTTTCCAGGAGGGTAAGCACTGAAGCTTTCTTT
NA	TRBD1	TRBV27	TRBJ1-2	CASTSGTGFGYTF	TGTGCCAGCACCTCCGGGACAGGGTTTGGCTACACCTTC
once	TRBD1	TRBV27	TRBJ1-2	CASSPGQGGYTF	TGTGCCAGCAGTCCAGGACAGGGGGGCTACACCTTC
once	TRBD2	TRBV7-9	TRBJ2-7	CASGPRLAGATDEQYF	TGTGCCAGCGGGCCACGACTAGCGGGAGCGACGGACGAGCAGTACTTC
NA	TRBD2	TRBV6-4	TRBJ2-3	CASSGGAGTDTQYF	TGTGCCAGCAGCGGGGGGGCAGGCACAGATACGCAGTATTTT
NA	TRBD1	TRBV27	TRBJ2-7	CASSYGTGPYEQYF	TGTGCCAGCAGTTACGGGACAGGACCGTACGAGCAGTACTTC
NA	NA	TRBV2	TRBJ1-6	CASSDKGQRHDNSPLHF	TGTGCCAGCAGTGATAAGGGGCAGCGCCACGATAATTCACCCCTCCACTTT
NA	TRBD1	TRBV7-2	TRBJ2-1	CASTTGVRSYNEQFF	TGTGCCAGCACCACAGGGGTCCGCTCCTACAATGAGCAGTTCTTC
NA	NA	TRBV5-8	TRBJ2-7	CASSERGYEQYF	TGTGCCAGCAGCGAGAGGGGGTACGAGCAGTACTTC
NA	TRBD1	TRBV5-4	TRBJ1-5	CASSPPPDREGQPQHF	TGTGCCAGCAGCCCACCCCCAGACAGGGAAGGTCAGCCCCAGCATTTT
NA	TRBD1	TRBV7-2	TRBJ2-5	CASSLYRGQETQYF	TGTGCCAGCAGCTTATATAGGGGGCAGGAGACCCAGTACTTC
NA	NA	TRBV6-5	TRBJ2-2	CASSYSRLPGELFF	TGTGCCAGCAGTTACTCGCGCCTACCCGGGGAGCTGTTTTTT
NA	NA	TRBV19	TRBJ2-7	CASSMGWAAEQYF	TGTGCCAGTAGTATGGGCTGGGCCGCCGAGCAGTACTTC
NA	NA	TRBV18	TRBJ2-2	CASSPWLADRELFF	TGTGCCAGCTCACCATGGCTAGCTGACCGGGAGCTGTTTTTT
NA	NA	TRBV7-9	TRBJ2-5	CASSSSRTDPETQYF	TGTGCCAGCAGCTCTAGCCGGACAGATCCAGAGACCCAGTACTTC
few	TRBD1	TRBV6-1	TRBJ2-5	CASSAGRQGQTQYF	TGTGCCAGCAGTGCTGGCCGACAGGGCCAGACCCAGTACTTC
NA	NA	TRBV5-6	TRBJ2-6	CASSLAYSGANVLTF	TGTGCCAGCAGCTTGGCGTACTCTGGGGCCAACGTCCTGACTTTC
NA	NA	TRBV18	TRBJ2-2	CASSPQAGSTGELFF	TGTGCCAGCTCACCACAGGCGGGATCCACCGGGGAGCTGTTTTTT
NA	NA	TRBV7-2	TRBJ1-4	CASSQARAGVGVNEKLFF	TGTGCCAGCAGCCAGGCGCGGGCAGGGGTGGGAGTTAATGAAAAACTGTTTTTT
once	NA	TRBV5-1	TRBJ2-2	CASSDDRLGTGELFF	TGCGCCAGCAGCGATGACAGGCTTGGCACCGGGGAGCTGTTTTTT
NA	TRBD2	TRBV5-6	TRBJ2-5	CASSVRTSGPETQYF	TGTGCCAGCAGCGTCCGGACTAGCGGACCGGAGACCCAGTACTTC
NA	NA	TRBV19	TRBJ2-7	CASTRRGGNSEQYF	TGTGCCAGTACACGTCGGGGCGGGAATTCCGAGCAGTACTTC
few	TRBD2	TRBV6-5	TRBJ2-7	CASSYGFSLAAYEQYF	TGTGCCAGCAGTTACGGGTTTAGCCTAGCGGCCTACGAGCAGTACTTC
NA	NA	TRBV2	TRBJ1-4	CASSVGGNTNEKLFF	TGTGCCAGCAGTGTGGGGGGGAACACTAATGAAAAACTGTTTTTT
NA	TRBD2	TRBV7-9	TRBJ2-7	CASSLVIAGDYEQYF	TGTGCCAGCAGCTTAGTGATAGCGGGAGACTACGAGCAGTACTTC
NA	NA	TRBV6-5	TRBJ1-2	CASSFRTGAWGYGYTF	TGTGCCAGCAGTTTCCGGACTGGCGCTTGGGGCTATGGCTACACCTTC
NA	NA	TRBV18	TRBJ1-6	CASSPGAAFSYNSPLHF	TGTGCCAGCTCACCAGGGGCGGCTTTTTCCTATAATTCACCCCTCCACTTT
NA	NA	TRBV7-5	TRBJ2-2	CVRSTLAGGTGELFF	TGTGTCAGAAGTACGCTAGCGGGAGGCACCGGGGAGCTGTTTTTT
NA	NA	TRBV5-1	TRBJ2-7	CASSSRDSYEQYF	TGCGCCAGCAGCTCGAGGGATTCCTACGAGCAGTACTTC
NA	TRBD1	TRBV19	TRBJ1-2	CASSKTGYGYTF	TGTGCCAGTAGTAAGACAGGGTATGGCTACACCTTC
NA	TRBD1	TRBV30	TRBJ2-7	CAWDPGQGEWEQYF	TGTGCCTGGGACCCGGGACAGGGTGAATGGGAGCAGTACTTC
NA	TRBD2	TRBV9	TRBJ2-7	CASSIHPSGSSYEQYF	TGTGCCAGCAGCATCCATCCTAGCGGGAGCTCCTACGAGCAGTACTTC
NA	NA	TRBV6-1	TRBJ2-3	CASVKAASTDTQYF	TGTGCCAGCGTAAAAGCGGCGAGCACAGATACGCAGTATTTT
NA	NA	TRBV2	TRBJ2-2	CASSEELRAGELFF	TGTGCCAGCAGTGAAGAGCTGAGAGCCGGGGAGCTGTTTTTT
NA	NA	TRBV19	TRBJ1-3	CASSISHSGNTIYF	TGTGCCAGTAGTATTAGCCACTCTGGAAACACCATATATTTT
NA	TRBD2	TRBV5-5	TRBJ2-1	CASSLAGGEQFF	TGTGCCAGCAGCTTAGCGGGGGGCGAGCAGTTCTTC
NA	NA	TRBV9	TRBJ2-7	CASSVFADRTYEQYF	TGTGCCAGCAGCGTATTTGCAGATCGAACCTACGAGCAGTACTTC
NA	TRBD2	TRBV7-8	TRBJ2-1	CASSLVAGLAGANEQFF	TGTGCCAGCAGCTTAGTTGCGGGACTAGCCGGGGCCAATGAGCAGTTCTTC
NA	NA	TRBV5-6	TRBJ1-1	CASSPDKNTEAFF	TGTGCCAGCAGCCCTGACAAGAACACTGAAGCTTTCTTT
once	TRBD1	TRBV11-2	TRBJ1-2	CASSIDRASLHYGYTF	TGTGCCAGCAGCATAGACAGGGCTTCTCTTCACTATGGCTACACCTTC
NA	NA	TRBV5-4	TRBJ1-1	CASSLGGLFNTEAFF	TGTGCCAGCAGCTTGGGAGGACTGTTCAACACTGAAGCTTTCTTT
NA	TRBD1	TRBV6-1	TRBJ1-2	CASSEGRTGKNGYTF	TGTGCCAGCAGTGAGGGTCGGACAGGGAAAAACGGCTACACCTTC
NA	TRBD2	TRBV6-5	TRBJ2-2	CASSSLRGSTGELFF	TGTGCCAGCAGCTCTCTTCGCGGGAGCACCGGGGAGCTGTTTTTT
NA	TRBD2	TRBV7-8	TRBJ2-7	CASSSSPAGIYEQYF	TGTGCCAGCAGCTCATCCCCAGCGGGGATCTACGAGCAGTACTTC
NA	TRBD2	TRBV5-4	TRBJ2-5	CASSPGGTQYF	TGTGCCAGCAGCCCGGGAGGGACCCAGTACTTC
NA	TRBD2	TRBV4-2	TRBJ2-1	CASSQEGTSYNEQFF	TGTGCCAGCAGCCAAGAGGGGACTAGCTACAATGAGCAGTTCTTC
NA	NA	TRBV6-1	TRBJ1-2	CASSEGGGEDYGYTF	TGTGCCAGCAGTGAGGGTGGGGGGGAGGACTATGGCTACACCTTC